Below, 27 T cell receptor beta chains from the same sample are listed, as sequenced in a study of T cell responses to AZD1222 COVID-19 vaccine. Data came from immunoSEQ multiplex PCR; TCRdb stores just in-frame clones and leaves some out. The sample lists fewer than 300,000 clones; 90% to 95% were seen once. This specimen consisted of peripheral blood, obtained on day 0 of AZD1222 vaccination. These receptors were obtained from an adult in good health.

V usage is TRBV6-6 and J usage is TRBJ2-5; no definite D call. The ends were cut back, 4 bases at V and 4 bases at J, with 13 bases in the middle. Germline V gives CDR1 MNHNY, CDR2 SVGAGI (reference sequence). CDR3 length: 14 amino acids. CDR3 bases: TGTGCCAGCAGTTCCCCCGTGACTCCAGAGACCCAGTACTTC. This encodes CASSSPVTPETQYF.

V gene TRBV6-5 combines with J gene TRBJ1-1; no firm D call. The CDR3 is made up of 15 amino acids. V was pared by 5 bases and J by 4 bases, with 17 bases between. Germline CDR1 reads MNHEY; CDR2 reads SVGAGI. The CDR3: CASSRPGGLATEAFF. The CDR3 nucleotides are TGTGCCAGCAGTCGCCCCGGTGGGTTGGCCACTGAAGCTTTCTTT.

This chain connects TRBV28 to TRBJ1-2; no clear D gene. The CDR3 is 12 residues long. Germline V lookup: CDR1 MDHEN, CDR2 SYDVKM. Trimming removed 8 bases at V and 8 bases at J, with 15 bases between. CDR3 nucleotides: TGTGCCAGCCATCTACCGGGGAGAGGCTACACCTTC. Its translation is CASHLPGRGYTF.

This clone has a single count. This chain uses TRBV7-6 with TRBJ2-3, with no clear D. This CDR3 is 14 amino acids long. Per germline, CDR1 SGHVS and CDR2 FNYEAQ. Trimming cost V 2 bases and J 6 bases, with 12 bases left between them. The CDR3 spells CASSLRQSWDTQYF. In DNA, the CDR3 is TGTGCCAGCAGCTTACGCCAAAGCTGGGATACGCAGTATTTT. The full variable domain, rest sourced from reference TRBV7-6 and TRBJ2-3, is GAGVSQSPRYKVTKRGQDVALRCDPISGHVSLYWYRQALGQGPEFLTYFNYEAQQDKSGLPNDRFSAERPEGSISTLTIQRTEQRDSAMYRCASSLRQSWDTQYFGPGTRLTVL.

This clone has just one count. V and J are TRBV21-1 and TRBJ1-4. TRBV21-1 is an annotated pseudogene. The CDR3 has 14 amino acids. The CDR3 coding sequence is TGTGCCAGCATTCTAGGGTGGTATGATGAAAAACTGTTTTTT. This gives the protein CASILGWYDEKLFF.

CDR3 sequence: CASSHPNEKLFF. In DNA, the CDR3 is TGTGCCAGCAGCCATCCCAATGAAAAACTGTTTTTT. The genes are TRBV3-1 (or the pseudogene TRBV3-2) and TRBJ1-4; unclear D gene. The CDR3 is made up of 12 amino acids. V was cut by 3 bases and J by 5 bases, with 4 bases left in between. Germline CDR1 and CDR2: LGHDT and YNNKEL (reference sequence).

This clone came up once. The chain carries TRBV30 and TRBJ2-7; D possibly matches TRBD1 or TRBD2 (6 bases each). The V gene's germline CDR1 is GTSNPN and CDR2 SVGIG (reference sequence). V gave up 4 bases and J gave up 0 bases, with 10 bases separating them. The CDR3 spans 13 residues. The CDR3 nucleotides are TGTGCCTGGACGCGGGACAACTCCTACGAGCAGTACTTC. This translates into CAWTRDNSYEQYF.

As DNA, the CDR3 is TGTGCCAGCAGCTTAGCGGGAGGCAACGAGCAGTACTTC. Translating it yields CASSLAGGNEQYF. The chain uses TRBV5-4 and TRBJ2-7, with 9 bases lining up with TRBD2. The germline gives CDR1 SGHNT, CDR2 YYREEE (reference sequence). The CDR3 has 13 residues. The J segment lost 5 bases and the V segment lost 2 bases, leaving 2 bases of the junction unmatched. The entire variable domain, with the rest obtained from reference TRBV5-4 and TRBJ2-7, is as follows: ETGVTQSPTHLIKTRGQQVTLRCSSQSGHNTVSWYQQALGQGPQFIFQYYREEENGRGNFPPRFSGLQFPNYSSELNVNALELDDSALYLCASSLAGGNEQYFGPGTRLTVT.

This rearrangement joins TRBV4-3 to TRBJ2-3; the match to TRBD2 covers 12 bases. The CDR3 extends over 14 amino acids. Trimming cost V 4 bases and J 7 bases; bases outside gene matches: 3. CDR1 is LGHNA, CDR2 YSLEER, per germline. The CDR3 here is CASSPRTSGNTQYF. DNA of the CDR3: TGCGCCAGCAGCCCGAGGACTAGCGGGAATACGCAGTATTTT.

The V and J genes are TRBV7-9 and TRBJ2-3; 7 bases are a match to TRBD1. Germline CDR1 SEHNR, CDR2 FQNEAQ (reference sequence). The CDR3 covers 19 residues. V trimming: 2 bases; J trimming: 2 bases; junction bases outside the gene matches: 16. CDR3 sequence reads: CASSLRNFGQAAFTDTQYF. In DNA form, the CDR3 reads TGTGCCAGCAGCTTACGGAACTTCGGACAGGCCGCCTTCACAGATACGCAGTATTTT.

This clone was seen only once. The CDR3 DNA is TGTGCCATCAGTGACATGGGGTACTATGGCTACACCTTC. Its protein is CAISDMGYYGYTF. This chain connects TRBV10-3 to TRBJ1-2; D is unresolved. Germline CDR1 ENHRY, CDR2 SYGVKD. This CDR3 spans 13 amino acids. The V and J ends lost 3 bases and 3 bases respectively, with 8 bases between them.

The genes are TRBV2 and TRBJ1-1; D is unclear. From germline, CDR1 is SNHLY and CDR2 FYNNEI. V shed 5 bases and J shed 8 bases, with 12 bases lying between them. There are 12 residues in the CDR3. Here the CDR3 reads CASSKSAGEAFF. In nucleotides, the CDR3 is TGTGCCAGCAGTAAGAGCGCAGGCGAAGCTTTCTTT.

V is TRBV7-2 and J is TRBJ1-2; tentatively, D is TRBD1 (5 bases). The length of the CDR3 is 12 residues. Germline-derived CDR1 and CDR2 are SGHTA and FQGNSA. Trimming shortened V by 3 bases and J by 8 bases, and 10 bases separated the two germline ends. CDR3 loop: CASSLAGQGYTF. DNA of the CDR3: TGTGCCAGCAGCTTGGCAGGGCAAGGCTACACCTTC.

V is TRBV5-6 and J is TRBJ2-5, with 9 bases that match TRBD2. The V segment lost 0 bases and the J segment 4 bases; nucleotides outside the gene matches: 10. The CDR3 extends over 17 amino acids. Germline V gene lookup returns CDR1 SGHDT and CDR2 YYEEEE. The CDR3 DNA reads TGTGCCAGCAGCTTGGCTTCCGCGGGGGGGTATCGAGAGACCCAGTACTTC. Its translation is CASSLASAGGYRETQYF.

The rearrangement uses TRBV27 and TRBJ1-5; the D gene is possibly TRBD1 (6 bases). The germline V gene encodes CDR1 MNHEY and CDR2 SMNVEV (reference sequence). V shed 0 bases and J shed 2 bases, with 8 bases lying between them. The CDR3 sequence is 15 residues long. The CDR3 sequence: CASSLSGGRNQPQHF. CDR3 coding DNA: TGTGCCAGCAGTTTATCGGGGGGGCGCAATCAGCCCCAGCATTTT.

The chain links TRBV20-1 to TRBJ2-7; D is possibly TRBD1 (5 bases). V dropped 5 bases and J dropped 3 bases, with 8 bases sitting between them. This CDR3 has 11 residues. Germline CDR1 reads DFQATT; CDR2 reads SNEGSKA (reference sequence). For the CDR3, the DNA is TGCAGTGCTTGGGGCATCTACGAGCAGTACTTC. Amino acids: CSAWGIYEQYF.

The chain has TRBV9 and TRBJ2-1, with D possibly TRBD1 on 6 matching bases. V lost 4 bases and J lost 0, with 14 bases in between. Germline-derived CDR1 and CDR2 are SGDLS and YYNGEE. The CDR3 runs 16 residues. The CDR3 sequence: CASSIQGHSSYNEQFF. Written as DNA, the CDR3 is TGTGCCAGCAGCATCCAGGGGCACAGCTCCTACAATGAGCAGTTCTTC.

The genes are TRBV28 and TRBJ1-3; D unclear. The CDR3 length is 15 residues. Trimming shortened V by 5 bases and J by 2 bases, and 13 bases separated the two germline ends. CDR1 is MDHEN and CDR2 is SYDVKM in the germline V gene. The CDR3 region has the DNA TGTGCCAGCAGTCCTTCCGGCGGACCTGGAAACACCATATATTTT. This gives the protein CASSPSGGPGNTIYF. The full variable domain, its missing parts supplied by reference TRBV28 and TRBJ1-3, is DVKVTQSSRYLVKRTGEKVFLECVQDMDHENMFWYRQDPGLGLRLIYFSYDVKMKEKGDIPEGYSVSREKKERFSLILESASTNQTSMYLCASSPSGGPGNTIYFGEGSWLTVV.

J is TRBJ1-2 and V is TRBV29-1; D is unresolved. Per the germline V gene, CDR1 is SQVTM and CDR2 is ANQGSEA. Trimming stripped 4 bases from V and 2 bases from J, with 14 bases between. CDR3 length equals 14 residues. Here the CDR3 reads CSVVEARRNYGYTF. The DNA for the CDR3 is TGCAGCGTTGTGGAAGCCAGGCGCAACTATGGCTACACCTTC.

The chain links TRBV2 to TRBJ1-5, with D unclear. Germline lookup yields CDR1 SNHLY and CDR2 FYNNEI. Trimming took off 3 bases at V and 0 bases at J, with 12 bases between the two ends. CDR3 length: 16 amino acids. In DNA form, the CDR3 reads TGTGCCAGCAGTGATGGACCGATCTATAGCAATCAGCCCCAGCATTTT. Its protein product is CASSDGPIYSNQPQHF.

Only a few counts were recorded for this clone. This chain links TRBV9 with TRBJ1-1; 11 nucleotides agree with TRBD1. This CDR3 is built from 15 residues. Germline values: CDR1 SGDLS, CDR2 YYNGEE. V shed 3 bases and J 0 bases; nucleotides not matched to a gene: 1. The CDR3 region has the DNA TGTGCCAGCAGCGCGGACAGGGGGCTGAACACTGAAGCTTTCTTT. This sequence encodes CASSADRGLNTEAFF.

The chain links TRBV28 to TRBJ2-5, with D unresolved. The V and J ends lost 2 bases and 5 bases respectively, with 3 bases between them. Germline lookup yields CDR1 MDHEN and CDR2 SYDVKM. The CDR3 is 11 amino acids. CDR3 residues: CASSLGETQYF. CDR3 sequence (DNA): TGTGCCAGCAGTTTAGGGGAGACCCAGTACTTC.

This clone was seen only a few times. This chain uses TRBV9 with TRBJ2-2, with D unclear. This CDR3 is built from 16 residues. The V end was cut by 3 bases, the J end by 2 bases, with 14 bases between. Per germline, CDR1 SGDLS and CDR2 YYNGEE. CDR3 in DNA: TGTGCCAGCAGCGCAGCGTCGGGCCCTAACACCGGGGAGCTGTTTTTT. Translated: CASSAASGPNTGELFF.

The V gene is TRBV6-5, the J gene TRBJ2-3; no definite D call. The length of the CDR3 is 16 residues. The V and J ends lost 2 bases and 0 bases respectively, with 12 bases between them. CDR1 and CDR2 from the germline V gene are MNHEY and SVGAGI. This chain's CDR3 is CASSYVHGPSTDTQYF. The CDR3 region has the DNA TGTGCCAGCAGTTACGTCCATGGGCCGAGCACAGATACGCAGTATTTT.

The CDR3 is CASSFALNTEAFF. The DNA of the CDR3 is TGTGCCAGCAGTTTCGCTCTGAACACTGAAGCTTTCTTT. The V call is TRBV28, the J call TRBJ1-1; D gene unclear. Germline V gene data show CDR1 as MDHEN and CDR2 as SYDVKM. Between the trimmed V and J ends, which lost 3 bases and 0 bases, there was a span of 5 bases. The CDR3 spans 13 residues.

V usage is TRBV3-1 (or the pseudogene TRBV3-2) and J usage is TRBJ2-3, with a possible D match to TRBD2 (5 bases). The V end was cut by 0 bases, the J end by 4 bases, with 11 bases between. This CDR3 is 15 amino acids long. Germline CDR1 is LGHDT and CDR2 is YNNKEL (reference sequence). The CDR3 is CASSQDWERADTQYF. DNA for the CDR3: TGTGCCAGCAGCCAAGATTGGGAGAGGGCAGATACGCAGTATTTT.

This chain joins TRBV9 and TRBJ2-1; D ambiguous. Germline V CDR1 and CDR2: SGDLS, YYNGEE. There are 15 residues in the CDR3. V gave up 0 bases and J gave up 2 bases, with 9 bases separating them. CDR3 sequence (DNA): TGTGCCAGCAGCGTAGATCCGGGTACCTACAATGAGCAGTTCTTC. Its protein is CASSVDPGTYNEQFF.